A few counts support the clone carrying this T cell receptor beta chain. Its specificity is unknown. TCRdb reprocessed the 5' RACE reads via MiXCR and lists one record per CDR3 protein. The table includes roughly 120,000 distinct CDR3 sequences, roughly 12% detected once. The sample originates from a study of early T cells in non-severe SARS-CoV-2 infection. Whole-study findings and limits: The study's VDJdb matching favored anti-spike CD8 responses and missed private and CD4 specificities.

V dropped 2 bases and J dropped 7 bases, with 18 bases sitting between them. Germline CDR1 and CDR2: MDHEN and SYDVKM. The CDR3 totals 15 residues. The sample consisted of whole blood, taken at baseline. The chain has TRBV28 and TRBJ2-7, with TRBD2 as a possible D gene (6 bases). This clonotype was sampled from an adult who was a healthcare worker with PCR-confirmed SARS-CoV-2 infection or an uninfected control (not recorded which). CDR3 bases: TGTGCCAGCAGTTTAGGGGGGTCGCCGGCGGGAGAGCAGTACTTC. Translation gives CASSLGGSPAGEQYF.